This TCR beta chain is from a study of blood T cells in healthy people across ages. The study's findings and limits: In the absence of known donor CMV status, changes in expanded clonotypes were possibly confounded.

For this clonotype: Its target is not known.

Primers used in a second PCR of about 6 to 11 cycles were a sample-barcoded 5' primer and a J-beta primer mix. Through a template-switch adaptor with 12 random nucleotides, each cDNA molecule received a tag. Every sample returned 2.5 million or more CDR3-containing paired-end reads. MiXCR, run by TCRdb on the 5' RACE reads, gives a single entry per CDR3 protein. Of more than 900,000 distinct CDR3 sequences in the sample, approximately 25% were seen once. Healthy Caucasian individuals from Russia aged roughly 6 to 100 were enrolled as donors. The same sample was also studied in work on T cells of mothers and their children.

Sequencing input: blood. This receptor was taken from a girl aged 2-10 years in good health.

In DNA form, the CDR3 reads TGCGCCAGCAGCCAAGGATCGGGACAGGGTTTTGATGGCTACACCTTC. Translating gives CASSQGSGQGFDGYTF. The chain links TRBV4-1 to TRBJ1-2, with 9 bases fitting TRBD1. The junction had 9 bases not matched to a gene; V was cut back by 1 base and J by 6 bases. From germline, CDR1 is MGHRA and CDR2 YSYEKL. CDR3 length equals 16 residues.